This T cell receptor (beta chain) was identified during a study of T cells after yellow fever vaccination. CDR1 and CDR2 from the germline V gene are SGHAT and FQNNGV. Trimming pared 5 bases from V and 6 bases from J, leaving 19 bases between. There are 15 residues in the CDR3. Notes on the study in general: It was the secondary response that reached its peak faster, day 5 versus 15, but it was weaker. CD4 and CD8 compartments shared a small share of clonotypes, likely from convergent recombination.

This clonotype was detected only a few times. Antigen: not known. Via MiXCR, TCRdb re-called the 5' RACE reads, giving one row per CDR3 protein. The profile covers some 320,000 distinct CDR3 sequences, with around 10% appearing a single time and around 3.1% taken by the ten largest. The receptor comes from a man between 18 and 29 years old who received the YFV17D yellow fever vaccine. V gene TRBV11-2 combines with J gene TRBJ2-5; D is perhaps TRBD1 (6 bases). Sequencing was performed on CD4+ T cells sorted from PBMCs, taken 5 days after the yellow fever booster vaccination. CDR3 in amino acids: CASSRERGIRKTQYF. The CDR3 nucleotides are TGTGCCAGCAGCCGCGAGAGGGGGATCAGGAAGACCCAGTACTTC.